This T cell receptor (beta chain) was documented in a study of blood T cell repertoires in COVID-19. Whole-study context: The samples span acute and convalescent COVID-19 from the United States, Italy and Spain.

The repertoire was sequenced with immunoSEQ multiplex PCR; TCRdb's copy has only in-frame clones and lacks some. In the table there are 110,000 to 150,000 clones, 84% of which are singletons. The CDR3 extends over 17 amino acids. Trimming removed 3 bases at V and 0 bases at J, with 13 bases between. Germline CDR1 KGHDR, CDR2 SFDVKD. Sequenced: peripheral blood. The source of this sequence is a man aged 60 to 69 with active or convalescent COVID-19. The chain uses TRBV24-1 and TRBJ2-2; D may be TRBD1 (6 bases). The CDR3 DNA is TGTGCCACCAGTGATACCGGGACACAAGCGAACACCGGGGAGCTGTTTTTT. Translated: CATSDTGTQANTGELFF.